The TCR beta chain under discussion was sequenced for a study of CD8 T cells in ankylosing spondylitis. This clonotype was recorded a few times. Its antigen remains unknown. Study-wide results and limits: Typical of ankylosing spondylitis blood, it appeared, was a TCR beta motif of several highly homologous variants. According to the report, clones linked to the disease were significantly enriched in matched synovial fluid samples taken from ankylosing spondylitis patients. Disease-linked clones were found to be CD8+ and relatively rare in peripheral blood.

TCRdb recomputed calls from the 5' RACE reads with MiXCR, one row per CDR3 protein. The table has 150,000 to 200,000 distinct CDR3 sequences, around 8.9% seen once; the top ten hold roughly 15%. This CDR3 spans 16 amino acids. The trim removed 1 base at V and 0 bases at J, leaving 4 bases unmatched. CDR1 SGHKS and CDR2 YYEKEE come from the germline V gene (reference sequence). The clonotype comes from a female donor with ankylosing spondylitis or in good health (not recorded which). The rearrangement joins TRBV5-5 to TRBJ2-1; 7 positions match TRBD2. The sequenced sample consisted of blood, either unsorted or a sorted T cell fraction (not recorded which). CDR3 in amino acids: CASSLWAGDSYNEQFF. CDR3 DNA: TGTGCCAGCAGCTTGTGGGCGGGGGACTCCTACAATGAGCAGTTCTTC.